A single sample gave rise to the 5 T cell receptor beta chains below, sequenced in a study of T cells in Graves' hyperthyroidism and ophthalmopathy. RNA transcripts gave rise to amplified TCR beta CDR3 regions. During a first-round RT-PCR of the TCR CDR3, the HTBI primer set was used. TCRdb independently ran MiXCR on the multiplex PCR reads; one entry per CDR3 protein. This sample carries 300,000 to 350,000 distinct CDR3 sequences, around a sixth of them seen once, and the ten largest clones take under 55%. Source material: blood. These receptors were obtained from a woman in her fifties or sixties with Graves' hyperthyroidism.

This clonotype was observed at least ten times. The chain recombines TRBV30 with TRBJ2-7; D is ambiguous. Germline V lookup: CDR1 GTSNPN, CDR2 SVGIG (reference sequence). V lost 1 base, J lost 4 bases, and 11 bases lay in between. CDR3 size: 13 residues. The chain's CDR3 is CAWSGGQLYEQYF. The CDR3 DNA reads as TGTGCCTGGAGTGGGGGTCAACTGTACGAGCAGTACTTC.

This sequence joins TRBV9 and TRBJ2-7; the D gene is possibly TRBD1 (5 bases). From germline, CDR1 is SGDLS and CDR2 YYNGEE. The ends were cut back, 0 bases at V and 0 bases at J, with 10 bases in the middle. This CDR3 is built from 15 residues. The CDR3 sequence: CASSVADIPSYEQYF. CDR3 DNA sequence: TGTGCCAGCAGCGTAGCGGACATCCCCTCCTACGAGCAGTACTTC.

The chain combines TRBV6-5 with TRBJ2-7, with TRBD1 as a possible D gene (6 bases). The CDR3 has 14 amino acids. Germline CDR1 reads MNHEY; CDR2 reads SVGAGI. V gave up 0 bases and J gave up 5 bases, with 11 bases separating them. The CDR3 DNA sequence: TGTGCCAGCAGTTACTCGTACAGGGCCGACGAGCAGTACGTC. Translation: CASSYSYRADEQYV.

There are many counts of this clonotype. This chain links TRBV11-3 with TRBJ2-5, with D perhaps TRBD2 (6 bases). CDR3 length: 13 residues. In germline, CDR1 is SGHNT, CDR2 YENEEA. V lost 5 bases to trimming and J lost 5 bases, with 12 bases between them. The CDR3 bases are TGTGCCAGCAGCCCCATTGCGGGGGAGACCCAGTACTTC. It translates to CASSPIAGETQYF. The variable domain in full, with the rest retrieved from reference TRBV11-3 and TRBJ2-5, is EAGVVQSPRYKIIEKKQPVAFWCNPISGHNTLYWYLQNLGQGPELLIRYENEEAVDDSQLPKDRFSAERLKGVDSTLKIQPAELGDSAVYLCASSPIAGETQYFGPGTRLLVL.

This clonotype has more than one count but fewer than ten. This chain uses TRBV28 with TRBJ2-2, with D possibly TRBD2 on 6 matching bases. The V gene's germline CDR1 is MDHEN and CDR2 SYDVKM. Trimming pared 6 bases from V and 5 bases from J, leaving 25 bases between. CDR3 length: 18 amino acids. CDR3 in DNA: TGTGCCAGCAGGGGGGGTGGCAGTCCGGTAAAGGAAACCGGGGAGCTGTTTTTT. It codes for CASRGGGSPVKETGELFF.